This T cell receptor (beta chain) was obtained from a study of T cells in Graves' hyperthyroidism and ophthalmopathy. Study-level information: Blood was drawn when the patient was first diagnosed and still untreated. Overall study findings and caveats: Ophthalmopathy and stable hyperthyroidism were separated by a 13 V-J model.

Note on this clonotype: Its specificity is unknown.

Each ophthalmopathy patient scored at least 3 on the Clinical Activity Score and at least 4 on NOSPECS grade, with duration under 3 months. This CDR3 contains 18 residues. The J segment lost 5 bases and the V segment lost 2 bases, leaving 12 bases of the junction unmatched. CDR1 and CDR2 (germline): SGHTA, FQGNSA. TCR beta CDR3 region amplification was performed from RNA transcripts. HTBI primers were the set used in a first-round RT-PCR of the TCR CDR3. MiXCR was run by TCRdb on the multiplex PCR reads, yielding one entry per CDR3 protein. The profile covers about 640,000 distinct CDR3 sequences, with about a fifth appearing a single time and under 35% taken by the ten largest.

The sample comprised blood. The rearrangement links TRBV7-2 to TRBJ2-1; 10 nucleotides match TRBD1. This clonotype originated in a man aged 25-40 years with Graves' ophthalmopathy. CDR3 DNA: TGTGCCAGCAGCTTAAATAATGTTCGGACAGGGGGTCACAATGAGCAGTTCTTC. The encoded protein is CASSLNNVRTGGHNEQFF.